Presented here are 18 T cell receptor beta chains from one specimen sequenced in a study of PD-L1 blockade in urothelial cancer. TCRdb keeps only in-frame clones here, not all; method: immunoSEQ multiplex PCR. The sample lists fewer than 65,000 clones; 70% to 90% were seen once. The time point is: pretreatment peripheral blood. The sequenced sample was PBMCs, obtained around atezolizumab (anti-PD-L1) treatment. The receptors here all came from a man between 65 and 85 years old with urothelial cancer.

This sequence joins TRBV4-3 and TRBJ2-1; a possible D gene is TRBD2 (6 bases). The CDR3 is made up of 17 amino acids. The V end lost 0 bases, the J end lost 0 bases, and 12 bases lay between the germline ends. The V gene's germline CDR1 is LGHNA and CDR2 YSLEER. CDR3 region: CASSQDHQRVSYNEQFF. The CDR3 nucleotides are TGCGCCAGCAGCCAAGATCACCAGCGGGTCTCCTACAATGAGCAGTTCTTC.

A single count supports this clone. The rearrangement joins TRBV6-1 to TRBJ2-7; D possibly corresponds to TRBD1 (6 bases). CDR3 size: 14 residues. The V gene lost 5 bases and the J gene lost 4 bases, with 15 bases spanning the gap. The germline CDR1 and CDR2 sequences are MNHNS and SASEGT. CDR3 sequence (DNA): TGTGCCAGCAGTTTCAGGGGAGAGGGTTACGAGCAGTACTTC. It encodes CASSFRGEGYEQYF.

J is TRBJ2-7 and V is TRBV5-1; 9 nucleotides align to TRBD2. The CDR3 spans 15 residues. V gave up 4 bases and J gave up 7 bases; unmatched junction bases: 12. CDR1 and CDR2 from the germline V gene are SGHRS and YFSETQ. The CDR3 coding sequence is TGCGCCAGCAGCCTAGAGGGACTAGCTGCGGGTGAGCAGTACTTC. It specifies CASSLEGLAAGEQYF. Combining the CDR3 with reference TRBV5-1 and TRBJ2-7 gives the whole variable domain KAGVTQTPRYLIKTRGQQVTLSCSPISGHRSVSWYQQTPGQGLQFLFEYFSETQRNKGNFPGRFSGRQFSNSRSEMNVSTLELGDSALYLCASSLEGLAAGEQYFGPGTRLTVT.

CDR3 nucleotides: TGTGCCAGAAGCTTCGGACAGGGACAGCTAATTGGCTACACCTTC. Residues: CARSFGQGQLIGYTF. The chain couples TRBV5-3 to TRBJ1-2; 8 nucleotides line up with TRBD1. TRBV5-3 belongs to the ORF category, with a function that is uncertain. The CDR3 is 15 amino acids. V was pared by 2 bases and J by 7 bases, with 10 bases of the junction left unmatched.

This clone was counted between two and nine times. The V call is TRBV5-1, the J call TRBJ2-7; the match to TRBD1 covers 7 bases. Germline values: CDR1 SGHRS, CDR2 YFSETQ. CDR3 length: 14 amino acids. Losses at the gene ends were 4 bases for V and 1 base for J; bases not matched to a gene: 5. The CDR3 sequence is CASSLGQVSYEQYF. For the CDR3, the DNA is TGCGCCAGCAGCCTTGGACAGGTATCCTACGAGCAGTACTTC.

This clone was recorded a few times. The V and J genes are TRBV6-5 and TRBJ2-7; possibly TRBD1 for D (6 bases). CDR1 is MNHEY and CDR2 is SVGAGI in the germline V gene. The CDR3 sequence is 14 residues long. The V and J ends lost 5 bases and 3 bases respectively, with 14 bases between them. The CDR3 bases are TGTGCCAGCAGTGACCTGGGGGACATCTACGAGCAGTACTTC. This translates into CASSDLGDIYEQYF.

This clone was observed a few times. The chain recombines TRBV30 with TRBJ2-5, with TRBD2 matching 14 bases. Germline values: CDR1 GTSNPN, CDR2 SVGIG (reference sequence). The CDR3 is 17 amino acids. This chain's CDR3 is CAVVTGTSGGLLGTQYF. The CDR3 DNA is TGTGCGGTCGTAACCGGGACTAGCGGGGGCCTTCTGGGGACCCAGTACTTC.

V usage is TRBV5-4 and J usage is TRBJ1-1; perhaps TRBD1 as D (5 bases). V lost 10 bases, J lost 0 bases, and 13 bases lay in between. Germline V gives CDR1 SGHNT, CDR2 YYREEE (reference sequence). The CDR3 length is 13 residues. For the CDR3, the DNA is TGTGCCTTTGGGGGGGGGTTGAACACTGAAGCTTTCTTT. It translates to CAFGGGLNTEAFF.

This chain's CDR3 is CASSFGTERGYTF. In nucleotides, the CDR3 is TGTGCCAGCAGTTTTGGGACAGAACGTGGCTACACCTTC. V is TRBV6-5 and J is TRBJ1-2, with TRBD1 matching 7 bases. V was clipped by 4 bases and J by 7 bases; unmatched bases: 6. The CDR3 extends over 13 amino acids. Germline CDR1 MNHEY, CDR2 SVGAGI.

The chain couples TRBV5-8 to TRBJ1-2; 8 positions match TRBD1. Germline CDR1 and CDR2: SGHTS and YDEGEE. Unmatched junction bases numbered 8, after V lost 3 bases and J lost 4 bases. This CDR3 contains 15 residues. CDR3 sequence (DNA): TGTGCCAGCAGCTATGAGACAGGGGACCTCTATGGCTACACCTTC. Amino acid sequence: CASSYETGDLYGYTF.

This rearrangement joins TRBV7-2 to TRBJ1-1; D possibly corresponds to TRBD1 (6 bases). From germline, CDR1 is SGHTA and CDR2 FQGNSA. The CDR3 covers 12 residues. Trimming took 3 bases from V and 11 from J, leaving 13 bases between them. CDR3 in amino acids: CASSFTGREAFF. The CDR3 DNA is TGTGCCAGCAGCTTCACAGGGCGTGAGGCTTTCTTT.

CDR3 nucleotides: TGCGCCAGCAGCCAAGATCATAGTGGAAGTGGAGACGAAAAACTGTTTTTT. As protein: CASSQDHSGSGDEKLFF. The chain has TRBV4-3 and TRBJ1-4; unclear D gene. Germline V lookup: CDR1 LGHNA, CDR2 YSLEER. The CDR3 extends over 17 amino acids. With 0 bases removed from V and 8 bases from J, the gap between germline ends came to 19 bases.

The rearrangement joins TRBV10-3 to TRBJ2-3; tentative D call: TRBD2 (6 bases). The CDR3 runs to 15 residues. Germline V lookup: CDR1 ENHRY, CDR2 SYGVKD. The V end was cut by 6 bases, the J end by 5 bases, with 18 bases between. The CDR3 bases are TGTGCCATCAGGTTAAACTCGGGAGAGGGAGATACGCAGTATTTT. Translating it yields CAIRLNSGEGDTQYF.

The count of this clone is one. The rearrangement joins TRBV6-1 to TRBJ1-2; TRBD1 agrees at 8 bases. Trimming took 5 bases from V and 3 from J; bases not matched to a gene: 8. CDR3 length: 15 residues. CDR1 is MNHNS, CDR2 SASEGT, per germline. The CDR3 reads CASSISLTGDYGYTF. The CDR3 bases are TGTGCCAGCAGTATATCCTTGACAGGGGACTATGGCTACACCTTC.

This clone was seen just once. The chain uses TRBV5-8 and TRBJ1-1; no clear D gene. This CDR3 contains 14 residues. The germline V gene encodes CDR1 SGHTS and CDR2 YDEGEE. With 3 bases removed from V and 4 bases from J, the gap between germline ends came to 13 bases. CDR3: CASSWRELGTEAFF. The DNA for the CDR3 is TGTGCCAGCAGCTGGAGGGAATTGGGCACTGAAGCTTTCTTT. The whole variable domain, remainder taken from reference TRBV5-8 and TRBJ1-1, is EAGVTQSPTHLIKTRGQQATLRCSPISGHTSVYWYQQALGLGLQFLLWYDEGEERNRGNFPPRFSGRQFPNYSSELNVNALELEDSALYLCASSWRELGTEAFFGQGTRLTVV.

The chain has TRBV14 and TRBJ1-3; D is unresolved. Germline-derived CDR1 and CDR2 are SGHDN and FVKESK. The CDR3 is 15 residues long. V was pared by 4 bases and J by 0 bases, with 10 bases between. The CDR3: CASSPSQTSGNTIYF. The CDR3 DNA reads TGTGCCAGCAGCCCTTCACAGACCTCTGGAAACACCATATATTTT.

The chain couples TRBV11-2 to TRBJ2-1, with 7 bases aligning to TRBD2. The CDR3 is made up of 17 amino acids. From germline, CDR1 is SGHAT and CDR2 FQNNGV. With V trimmed by 5 bases and J by 4 bases, 14 bases remained unmatched. The CDR3 DNA reads as TGTGCCAGCAGCCAACCACCTCTAGCGGTTACTTACAATGAGCAGTTCTTC. It specifies CASSQPPLAVTYNEQFF.

This clone came up a few times. V is TRBV9 and J is TRBJ1-1; D remains unclear. This CDR3 spans 15 amino acids. Germline V gene lookup returns CDR1 SGDLS and CDR2 YYNGEE. V was shortened by 0 bases and J by 4 bases, with 13 bases between the two germline ends. Written as DNA, the CDR3 is TGTGCCAGCAGCGTAGGGGGAGACTTGGGCACTGAAGCTTTCTTT. Amino acid sequence: CASSVGGDLGTEAFF.